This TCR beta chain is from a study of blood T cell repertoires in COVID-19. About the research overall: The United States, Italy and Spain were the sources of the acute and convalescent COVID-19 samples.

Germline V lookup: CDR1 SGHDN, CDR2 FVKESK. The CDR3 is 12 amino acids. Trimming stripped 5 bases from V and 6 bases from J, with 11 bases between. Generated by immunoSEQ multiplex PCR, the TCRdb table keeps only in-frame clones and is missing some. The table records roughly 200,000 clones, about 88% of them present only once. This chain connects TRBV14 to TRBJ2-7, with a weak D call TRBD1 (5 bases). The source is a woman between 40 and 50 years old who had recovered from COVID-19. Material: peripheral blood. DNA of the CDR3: TGTGCCAGCAGCTCTTTTAGGGGCGAGCAGTACTTC. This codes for CASSSFRGEQYF.